A single sample is the source of the 2 T cell receptor beta chains below, sequenced in a study of TIL therapy for anti-PD-1-resistant metastatic lung cancer. This was the immunoSEQ v3 assay. The data were produced by immunoSEQ multiplex PCR, yet TCRdb's version contains in-frame clones alone and is incomplete. The sample contains about 60,000 clones, around 69% of which appear only once. The time point was: pre-treatment sample, taken before nivolumab and TIL therapy. Here the sequenced sample was blood, taken at baseline. The receptors shown here come from a person aged 25-80 years with non-small cell lung cancer.

The rearrangement joins TRBV28 to TRBJ2-1; 8 nucleotides agree with TRBD2. The germline gives CDR1 MDHEN, CDR2 SYDVKM. The CDR3 length is 16 residues. V was pared by 5 bases and J by 0 bases, with 6 bases of the junction left unmatched. The DNA of the CDR3 is TGTGCCAGCAGTCTTATAGCGGGGAGCTCCTACAATGAGCAGTTCTTC. Translated, it gives CASSLIAGSSYNEQFF.

V gene TRBV5-4 combines with J gene TRBJ2-2; D might be TRBD1 (6 bases). Germline-derived CDR1 and CDR2 are SGHNT and YYREEE (reference sequence). V lost 5 bases to trimming and J lost 9 bases, with 14 bases between them. This CDR3 region has 13 residues. As DNA, the CDR3 is TGTGCCAGCAGAAAAACAGGGTCCCGGGAGCTGTTTTTT. Amino acid sequence: CASRKTGSRELFF.